This T cell receptor (beta chain) originates from a study of blood T cell repertoires in COVID-19. Data came from immunoSEQ multiplex PCR; TCRdb stores just in-frame clones and leaves some out. The sample consists of roughly 73,000 clones, roughly 84% of them appearing once. This TCR derives from a man in his sixties or seventies with active or convalescent COVID-19. What was sequenced was peripheral blood.

The CDR3 spells CASSEGAGNWETQYF. The CDR3 DNA sequence: TGTGCCAGCAGTGAGGGAGCGGGAAATTGGGAGACCCAGTACTTC. This chain links TRBV2 with TRBJ2-5; 7 bases match TRBD2. Germline V gene sequence: CDR1 SNHLY, CDR2 FYNNEI. The V gene end was trimmed by 3 bases and the J gene end by 5 bases; junction bases not matched to a gene: 9. The CDR3 spans 15 residues.